The rows below give T cell receptor beta chains drawn from one sample of a study of T cell changes during pregnancy in multiple sclerosis. Assay used: immunoSEQ multiplex PCR; TCRdb lists only in-frame clones, some missing. Altogether 45,000 to 60,000 clones are present, 90% being singletons, with the ten largest covering approximately 3%. Material: CD8+ T cells from peripheral blood mononuclear cells, obtained before pregnancy. The receptor set was obtained from a female donor with multiple sclerosis, enrolled in a pregnancy study. The CDR3 runs from the conserved cysteine through the conserved F or W. The D gene is left open where the match is weak. Expanded clones get a size class; other rows say once, few or many, or leave the size out.

>16|TRBV5-6|TRBD1|.|TRBJ1-2
CASSRPPGGSNYGYTF
TGTGCCAGCAGCAGACCTCCAGGGGGCTCTAACTATGGCTACACCTTC
>12|TRBV29-1|.|.|TRBJ2-7
CSVVGNSYEQYF
TGCAGCGTTGTTGGCAACTCCTACGAGCAGTACTTC
>14|TRBV6-4|TRBD1|.|TRBJ2-7
CASSDSRDRERQYF
TGTGCCAGCAGTGACTCTAGGGACAGGGAGCGCCAGTACTTC
>16|TRBV4-2|.|.|TRBJ2-1
CASSQDDSHQYNEQFF
TGTGCCAGCAGCCAAGATGACAGCCACCAATACAATGAGCAGTTCTTC
>13|TRBV11-1|.|few|TRBJ1-1
CASQTALNTEAFF
TGTGCCAGCCAAACAGCATTGAACACTGAAGCTTTCTTT
>14|TRBV4-1|.|.|TRBJ1-1
CASSPTDTNTEAFF
TGCGCCAGCAGCCCGACAGATACGAACACTGAAGCTTTCTTT
>17|TRBV4-1|.|few|TRBJ1-4
CASSQPARVTTNEKLFF
TGCGCCAGCAGCCAACCCGCCCGAGTTACAACTAATGAAAAACTGTTTTTT
>13|TRBV27|.|.|TRBJ1-2
CASSFTANYGYTF
TGTGCCAGCAGTTTTACGGCTAACTATGGCTACACCTTC
>15|TRBV7-6|.|.|TRBJ2-7
CASRSGPGDKDEQYF
TGTGCCAGCAGGAGTGGGCCAGGGGATAAGGACGAGCAGTACTTC
>17|TRBV12-5|TRBD2|once|TRBJ2-1
CASVALAGGPRGDEQFF
TGTGCTAGTGTAGCGCTAGCGGGGGGGCCCCGCGGTGATGAGCAGTTCTTC
>14|TRBV6-1|.|.|TRBJ1-6
CASSDYRDNSPLHF
TGTGCCAGCAGTGACTACAGGGATAATTCACCCCTCCACTTT
>15|TRBV6-5|TRBD2|.|TRBJ2-3
CASSYSGGASDTQYF
TGTGCCAGCAGTTATAGCGGGGGGGCCTCGGATACGCAGTATTTT
>16|TRBV4-1|.|.|TRBJ1-3
CASSQEQTASGNTIYF
TGCGCCAGCAGCCAAGAACAGACGGCCTCTGGAAACACCATATATTTT
>14|TRBV4-1|.|few|TRBJ1-1
CASSLARADTEAFF
TGCGCCAGCAGCCTCGCGAGGGCGGACACTGAAGCTTTCTTT
>15|TRBV11-2|TRBD1|.|TRBJ1-1
CASSLGWTGLGEAFF
TGTGCCAGCAGCTTAGGTTGGACAGGGTTGGGTGAAGCTTTCTTT
>12|TRBV5-1|.|once|TRBJ1-1
CASSPGNTEAFF
TGCGCCAGCAGCCCGGGGAACACTGAAGCTTTCTTT
>12|TRBV29-1|.|.|TRBJ2-5
CSLGITGETQYF
TGCAGCCTTGGGATCACGGGAGAGACCCAGTACTTC
>15|TRBV11-2|.|once|TRBJ1-6
CASRGGSSYNSPLHF
TGTGCCAGTAGGGGAGGGAGCTCCTATAATTCACCCCTCCACTTT
>13|TRBV19|.|.|TRBJ2-7
CASSTSVGYEQYF
TGTGCCAGTAGTACCTCGGTCGGGTACGAGCAGTACTTC
>15|TRBV15|TRBD2|.|TRBJ2-7
CATSRDRGTSAEQYF
TGTGCCACCAGCAGAGATAGAGGGACTAGCGCCGAGCAGTACTTC
>17|TRBV4-2|.|.|TRBJ2-7
CASSQEGEGRPSYEQYF
TGTGCCAGCAGCCAGGAGGGAGAGGGGAGACCCTCTTACGAGCAGTACTTC
>13|TRBV5-4|.|.|TRBJ2-7
CASSFRSSYEQYF
TGTGCCAGCAGCTTCCGCAGTTCCTACGAGCAGTACTTC
>16|TRBV4-3|TRBD2|.|TRBJ2-1
CASSQAALAGANEQFF
TGCGCCAGCAGCCAAGCTGCCCTAGCGGGGGCAAATGAGCAGTTCTTC
>15|TRBV10-3|.|.|TRBJ1-5
CAISGGQGSNQPQHF
TGTGCCATCAGTGGGGGTCAGGGGAGCAATCAGCCCCAGCATTTT
>13|TRBV5-6|.|.|TRBJ2-1
CASSSETRYEQFF
TGTGCCAGCAGCTCTGAAACTAGATATGAGCAGTTCTTC
>14|TRBV7-9|.|once|TRBJ1-2
CASSLGPPIYGYTF
TGTGCCAGCAGCTTAGGTCCCCCTATCTATGGCTACACCTTC
>14|TRBV10-3|.|.|TRBJ1-3
CAISEFRSGNTIYF
TGTGCCATCAGTGAATTTCGTTCTGGAAACACCATATATTTT
>16|TRBV5-6|TRBD2|.|TRBJ2-5
CASSLGQGGGQETQYF
TGTGCCAGCAGCTTGGGGCAGGGCGGGGGCCAAGAGACCCAGTACTTC